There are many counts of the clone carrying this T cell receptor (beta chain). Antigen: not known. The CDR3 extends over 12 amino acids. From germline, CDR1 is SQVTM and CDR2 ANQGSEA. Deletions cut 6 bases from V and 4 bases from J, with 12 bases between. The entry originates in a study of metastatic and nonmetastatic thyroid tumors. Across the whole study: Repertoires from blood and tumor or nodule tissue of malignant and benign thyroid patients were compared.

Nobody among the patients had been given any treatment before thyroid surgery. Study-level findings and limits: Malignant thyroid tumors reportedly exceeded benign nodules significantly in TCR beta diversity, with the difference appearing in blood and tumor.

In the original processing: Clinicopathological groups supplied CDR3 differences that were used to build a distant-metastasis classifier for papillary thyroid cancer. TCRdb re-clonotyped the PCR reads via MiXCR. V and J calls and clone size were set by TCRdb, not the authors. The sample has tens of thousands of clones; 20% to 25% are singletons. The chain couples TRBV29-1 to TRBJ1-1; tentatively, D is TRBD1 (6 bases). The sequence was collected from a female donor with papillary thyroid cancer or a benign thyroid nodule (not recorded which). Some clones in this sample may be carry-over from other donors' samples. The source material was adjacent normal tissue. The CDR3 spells CSVSQGRTEAFF. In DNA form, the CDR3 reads TGCAGCGTATCACAGGGCCGCACTGAAGCTTTCTTT. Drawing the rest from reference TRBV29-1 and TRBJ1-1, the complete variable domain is SAVISQKPSRDICQRGTSLTIQCQVDSQVTMMFWYRQQPGQSLTLIATANQGSEATYESGFVIDKFPISRPNLTFSTLTVSNMSPEDSSIYLCSVSQGRTEAFFGQGTRLTVV.